This TCR beta chain was sequenced during a study of blood T cell repertoires in COVID-19. At the level of the study: Specimens from acute and convalescent COVID-19 originated in the United States, Italy and Spain.

The V and J ends lost 5 bases and 7 bases, in that order; junction bases with no gene match: 14. CDR1 is LNHNV and CDR2 is YYDKDF in the germline V gene (reference sequence). This CDR3 contains 17 residues. In the authors' methods: Reference gene primer amplification gave nucleated cell count estimates. Produced via immunoSEQ multiplex PCR; TCRdb's table is partial and in-frame only. V, J and clone size were drawn from that table, and D and trimming were deduced from the DNA. The sample holds some 33,000 clones; approximately 90% are singletons and the top ten take around 21%. The TCR comes from a man in his fifties or sixties with acute or convalescent COVID-19. The gene calls are TRBV15 and TRBJ1-2; 12 bases are shared with TRBD1. The sequenced material came from peripheral blood. CDR3 loop: CATSEPGTGGLGSGYTF. DNA for the CDR3: TGTGCCACCAGCGAACCCGGGACAGGGGGCTTGGGCTCTGGCTACACCTTC.